The present T cell receptor (beta chain) was sequenced within a study of response to subunit inactivated influenza vaccine. This clonotype was seen a few times. Its antigen is as yet unknown. V lost 3 bases and J lost 5, with 10 bases in between. The germline V gene encodes CDR1 SEHNR and CDR2 FQNEAQ (reference sequence). The CDR3 has 14 amino acids. TCRdb itself ran the RT-PCR reads through MiXCR, one entry per CDR3 protein. The data show 500,000 to 600,000 distinct CDR3 sequences, with 13% to 15% seen just once and approximately 10% held by the top ten. Whole-study findings and limits: The authors put forward the suggestion that each seasonal influenza vaccination may bring in only a limited number of new T cells.

The rearrangement uses TRBV7-9 and TRBJ2-2; no clear D. The starting material was PBMCs from blood, obtained about 12 days after vaccination. This clonotype originated in a man aged 50 or older who received an inactivated influenza vaccine. The DNA for the CDR3 is TGTGCCAGCAGCTTGATGTCGGCGACCGGGGAGCTGTTTTTT. Protein product: CASSLMSATGELFF.